Listed below are T cell receptor beta chains from one sample, sequenced in a study of cytomegalovirus exposure and HLA in healthy donors. The method was immunoSEQ multiplex PCR; TCRdb's version includes in-frame clones alone and lacks a portion of them. Of 110,000 or so clones in the sample, 60% to 80% are singletons; the top ten hold 8.6%. The sequenced sample consisted of PBMCs. All receptors come from a middle-aged woman in good health and CMV-seropositive. Each CDR3 is given with its conserved first and last residue. Each record gives: V gene, J gene, clone size, CDR3 length, D gene, CDR3 DNA, CDR3 protein. The D gene is left open where the match is weak. Size is omitted from some rows. Given values are once, few, many or a class for expanded clones.

TRBV6-5	TRBJ1-1	.	13	.	TGTGCCAGCCCAAGAACTTTGAACACTGAAGCTTTCTTT	CASPRTLNTEAFF
TRBV9	TRBJ1-2	.	12	.	TGTGCCAGCAGCGAGTCGGACTATGGCTACACCTTC	CASSESDYGYTF
TRBV7-2	TRBJ2-3	.	18	TRBD2	TGTGCCAGCAGCCACCGGAGCGGGACTAGCGGGAAAACAGATACGCAGTATTTT	CASSHRSGTSGKTDTQYF
TRBV5-5	TRBJ2-5	.	16	TRBD2	TGTGCCAGCAGCTTTGGGGTAGCGGGTCTTCAAGAGACCCAGTACTTC	CASSFGVAGLQETQYF
TRBV29-1	TRBJ2-7	.	14	TRBD2	TGCAGCGTGGTGACTAGCGGGAGGCCCTACGAGCAGTACTTC	CSVVTSGRPYEQYF
TRBV4-3	TRBJ1-1	.	15	.	TGCGCCAGCACCTTGGATCAGGGTTCGGACACTGAAGCTTTCTTT	CASTLDQGSDTEAFF
TRBV9	TRBJ2-2	.	14	.	TGTGCCAGCAGTGGTGGGGGCCTCACCGGGGAGCTGTTTTTT	CASSGGGLTGELFF
TRBV11-2	TRBJ2-1	.	16	TRBD2	TGTGCCAGCGCCCCCTCGCTAGCGGGAGGCGACAATGAGCAGTTCTTC	CASAPSLAGGDNEQFF
TRBV6-4	TRBJ2-3	few	16	TRBD1	TGTGCCAGCAGTGACAGGACAGGGGGCGGTGCAGATACGCAGTATTTT	CASSDRTGGGADTQYF
TRBV18	TRBJ2-7	few	19	TRBD1	TGTGCCAGCTCACCCTTTCGGTTAGTAGAGACAGGGGGAATCCACGAGCAGTACTTC	CASSPFRLVETGGIHEQYF
TRBV19	TRBJ2-7	few	15	.	TGTGCCAGTAGCCCTTCACTGACAGGAGACTACGAGCAGTACTTC	CASSPSLTGDYEQYF
TRBV10-3	TRBJ1-2	.	13	TRBD1	TGTGCCATCAGTGACAGGGGGAACTATGGCTACACCTTC	CAISDRGNYGYTF
TRBV7-2	TRBJ2-2	.	14	TRBD1	TGTGCCAGCAGCTTCTACAGGGGAGCCGGGGAGCTGTTTTTT	CASSFYRGAGELFF
TRBV9	TRBJ2-3	few	17	.	TGTGCCAGCAGCGTAGAGGCGGGACAGCCACGCACAGATACGCAGTATTTT	CASSVEAGQPRTDTQYF
TRBV18	TRBJ1-4	.	15	.	TGTGCCAGCTCCCCGGGGACTTCACGGCGAGAAAAACTGTTTTTT	CASSPGTSRREKLFF
TRBV15	TRBJ2-1	.	17	TRBD2	TGTGCCACCAGCAGAGATACCCGTGGGAGGGGTCACAATGAGCAGTTCTTC	CATSRDTRGRGHNEQFF
TRBV7-9	TRBJ2-7	.	15	TRBD1	TGTGCCAGCAGCTGGCCCGGGACAGGGATGTACGAGCAGTACTTC	CASSWPGTGMYEQYF
TRBV4-2	TRBJ2-1	.	16	TRBD2	TGTGCCAGCAGCCGAGTAGCGGGAGCGGTAAACAATGAGCAGTTCTTC	CASSRVAGAVNNEQFF
TRBV27	TRBJ1-2	.	15	TRBD1	TGTGCCAGCAGTCCCCAGGGGGGATATAACTATGGCTACACCTTC	CASSPQGGYNYGYTF
TRBV21-1	TRBJ2-1	.	15	.	TGTGCCAGCAGCAAACAGGACGGACACTACAATGAGCAGTTCTTC	CASSKQDGHYNEQFF
TRBV11-2	TRBJ2-2	.	17	TRBD2	TGTGCCAGCAGCCGGACTAGTGGGAGGGCCATCACCGGGGAGCTGTTTTTT	CASSRTSGRAITGELFF
TRBV19	TRBJ1-2	.	12	TRBD1	TGTGCCAGTGGAAGGACAGGGTCTGGCTACACCTTC	CASGRTGSGYTF
TRBV5-4	TRBJ2-3	.	15	.	TGTGCCAGCAGCTCACGGTTGGTTCTCACAGATACGCAGTATTTT	CASSSRLVLTDTQYF
TRBV7-8	TRBJ2-1	.	13	.	TGTGCCAGCAGGCATCGGGGATACAATGAGCAGTTCTTC	CASRHRGYNEQFF
TRBV7-8	TRBJ2-3	.	15	.	TGTGCCAGCAGCCCAGGGGTGTCTAGCACAGATACGCAGTATTTT	CASSPGVSSTDTQYF
TRBV4-3	TRBJ2-5	.	16	TRBD2	TGCGCCAGCAGCCAAGTTAGCGGGGGGTTCCAAGAGACCCAGTACTTC	CASSQVSGGFQETQYF
TRBV4-2	TRBJ2-5	.	16	TRBD2	TGTGCCAGCAGCCAAGGACTAGCTTCCTCAGAAGAGACCCAGTACTTC	CASSQGLASSEETQYF
TRBV6-5	TRBJ2-7	.	14	.	TGTGCCAGCAGTGAAGGCGACTCCCTCTACGAGCAGTACTTC	CASSEGDSLYEQYF
TRBV4-1	TRBJ2-3	.	15	.	TGCGCCAGCAGCCAAACTTGGCCAGGGAAAGATACGCAGTATTTT	CASSQTWPGKDTQYF
TRBV4-1	TRBJ2-7	once	15	TRBD1	TGCGCCAGCAGCCCTAGGGGACAGGGGTCCCACGAGCAGTACTTC	CASSPRGQGSHEQYF
TRBV15	TRBJ2-1	.	14	.	TGTGCCACCAGCAGAGTGGGGGGCTACAATGAGCAGTTCTTC	CATSRVGGYNEQFF
TRBV6-1	TRBJ1-1	few	14	.	TGTGCCAGGGGTAGCGCGAACCAGGGGACTGAAGCTTTCTTT	CARGSANQGTEAFF
TRBV7-9	TRBJ2-3	.	15	TRBD2	TGTGCCAGCAGCAAAATAGCGGGACGCACAGATACGCAGTATTTT	CASSKIAGRTDTQYF
TRBV6-1	TRBJ2-3	.	12	.	TGTGCCAGCAGCAACCTCAGGGATACGCAGTATTTT	CASSNLRDTQYF
TRBV19	TRBJ2-7	.	17	TRBD1	TGTGCCAGTAGTATATTATTAAGGGAGGACAGGGCCTACGAGCAGTACTTC	CASSILLREDRAYEQYF
TRBV11-2	TRBJ2-7	.	16	TRBD2	TGTGCCAGCAGATATCACCCCGGGACTAGTCGGTACGAGCAGTACTTC	CASRYHPGTSRYEQYF
TRBV5-1	TRBJ2-5	.	18	.	TGCGCCAGCAGCTTACAGGGGGCTAGAGCGGGAGCAGGAGAGACCCAGTACTTC	CASSLQGARAGAGETQYF
TRBV11-3	TRBJ1-1	.	15	TRBD1	TGTGCCAGCAGCGCTTCAGGGGGCGCGGACACTGAAGCTTTCTTT	CASSASGGADTEAFF
TRBV10-3	TRBJ1-4	.	17	TRBD1	TGTGCCATCAGTGAGTCGCCCCCGGGACAGGGGAGTGAAAAACTGTTTTTT	CAISESPPGQGSEKLFF
TRBV5-1	TRBJ2-7	.	16	TRBD1	TGCGCCAGCAGACATTTCGGACAGGGGGCTGTTCACGAGCAGTACTTC	CASRHFGQGAVHEQYF
TRBV9	TRBJ1-1	.	14	.	TGTGCCAGCAGCGTAGAATCAGTGAACACTGAAGCTTTCTTT	CASSVESVNTEAFF
TRBV20-1	TRBJ2-7	.	11	TRBD2	TGCAGTGCCCGGGCGGGAGGGTCGCAGTACTTC	CSARAGGSQYF
TRBV15	TRBJ2-7	.	12	.	TGTGCCACCAGCAATAGGGGCTACGAGCAGTACTTC	CATSNRGYEQYF
TRBV6-5	TRBJ2-7	.	12	TRBD1	TGTGCCAGCATGAGACAGGGCTCCGAGCAGTACTTC	CASMRQGSEQYF
TRBV27	TRBJ1-5	.	15	TRBD1	TGTGCCAGCAGTTTATACCGGCAGGGGGGACAGCCCCAGCATTTT	CASSLYRQGGQPQHF
TRBV5-6	TRBJ2-1	.	15	TRBD1	TGTGCCAGCAGCTTCGAGGGGGCTGTATACAATGAGCAGTTCTTC	CASSFEGAVYNEQFF
TRBV5-1	TRBJ2-3	.	14	.	TGCGCCAGCAGCGGGGCAGGGAGCACAGATACGCAGTATTTT	CASSGAGSTDTQYF
TRBV28	TRBJ2-2	.	14	TRBD1	TGTGCCAGCAGTGGACAGGGGAGCACCGGGGAGCTGTTTTTT	CASSGQGSTGELFF
TRBV5-1	TRBJ2-5	.	16	TRBD1	TGCGCCAGCAGCTTTGACCCCCCGACAGGGATAGGAACCCAGTACTTC	CASSFDPPTGIGTQYF